Shown below are 7 T cell receptor beta chains from a single sample sequenced in a study of blood T cell repertoires in COVID-19. The method was immunoSEQ multiplex PCR; TCRdb's version includes in-frame clones alone and lacks a portion of them. Seen here are roughly 230,000 clones, about 83% observed once, and the top ten hold around 7%. The sequencing input was peripheral blood. The receptors come from a woman aged 45-65 years with acute or convalescent COVID-19.

This chain uses TRBV4-2 with TRBJ1-1; 7 positions agree with TRBD1. In germline, CDR1 is LGHNA, CDR2 YNFKEQ. There are 14 residues in the CDR3. The V gene end was trimmed by 7 bases and the J gene end by 4 bases; junction bases not matched to a gene: 9. The CDR3 sequence is CASISTGSSTEAFF. The CDR3 nucleotides are TGTGCCAGCATATCGACAGGGTCGTCCACTGAAGCTTTCTTT.

The chain links TRBV3-1 (or the pseudogene TRBV3-2) to TRBJ2-2; D is possibly TRBD2 (6 bases). Trimming cost V 2 bases and J 6 bases, with 7 bases left between them. The CDR3 covers 13 residues. Looked up from germline, CDR1 is LGHDT and CDR2 is YNNKEL (reference sequence). The CDR3 DNA reads TGTGCCAGCAGCCAAACGGGAGCCGGGGAGCTGTTTTTT. Protein product: CASSQTGAGELFF.

V gene TRBV18 combines with J gene TRBJ2-1; 10 bases fit TRBD2. The germline V gene encodes CDR1 KGHSH and CDR2 LQKENI. This CDR3 spans 15 amino acids. Trimming cost V 5 bases and J 5 bases; bases outside gene matches: 6. The CDR3 DNA sequence: TGTGCCAGCTCAAATAGCGGGAGGCCCCACAATGAGCAGTTCTTC. As protein: CASSNSGRPHNEQFF. Looking up the rest from reference TRBV18 and TRBJ2-1 gives the full variable domain: NAGVMQNPRHLVRRRGQEARLRCSPMKGHSHVYWYRQLPEEGLKFMVYLQKENIIDESGMPKERFSAEFPKEGPSILRIQQVVRGDSAAYFCASSNSGRPHNEQFFGPGTRLTVL.

On this clone: Other DNA sequences in this specimen translate into the identical CDR3. The rearrangement uses TRBV3-1 (or the pseudogene TRBV3-2) and TRBJ1-6; D uncertain. The CDR3 consists of 13 residues. Germline CDR1 LGHDT, CDR2 YNNKEL (reference sequence). V dropped 0 bases and J dropped 6 bases, with 3 bases sitting between them. The CDR3 here is CASSQDLNSPLHF. The CDR3 DNA follows: TGTGCCAGCAGCCAAGACCTTAATTCACCCCTCCACTTT.

The gene calls are TRBV4-1 and TRBJ2-3; 11 nucleotides match TRBD2. The V and J ends lost 2 bases and 6 bases, in that order; junction bases with no gene match: 1. The CDR3 covers 14 residues. Germline CDR1 MGHRA, CDR2 YSYEKL. CDR3 residues: CASSQLAGGDTQYF. The CDR3 nucleotides are TGCGCCAGCAGCCAATTAGCGGGGGGGGATACGCAGTATTTT.

The rearrangement links TRBV5-6 to TRBJ2-1, with a tentative D call TRBD2 (6 bases). Germline loops: CDR1 SGHDT, CDR2 YYEEEE. The CDR3 runs 16 residues. The V end was cut by 2 bases, the J end by 5 bases, with 17 bases between. The CDR3 protein is CASSLLGLAINNEQFF. The CDR3 nucleotides read TGTGCCAGCAGCTTATTAGGTCTAGCGATAAACAATGAGCAGTTCTTC. The full variable domain, its missing parts supplied by reference TRBV5-6 and TRBJ2-1, is DAGVTQSPTHLIKTRGQQVTLRCSPKSGHDTVSWYQQALGQGPQFIFQYYEEEERQRGNFPDRFSGHQFPNYSSELNVNALLLGDSALYLCASSLLGLAINNEQFFGPGTRLTVL.

The chain joins TRBV2 to TRBJ2-1; TRBD2 aligns across 9 bases. V trimming: 4 bases; J trimming: 5 bases; junction bases outside the gene matches: 9. CDR1 and CDR2 (germline): SNHLY, FYNNEI. This CDR3 region has 16 residues. As DNA, the CDR3 is TGTGCCAGCAGTGGCTGGACGGTAGCGGGAGACAATGAGCAGTTCTTC. This encodes CASSGWTVAGDNEQFF.